This T cell receptor beta chain stems from a study of spatial heterogeneity in lung cancer. The CDR3 runs to 16 residues. CDR1 is SGHDN and CDR2 is FVKESK in the germline V gene. Time point defined: blood at routine non-recurrence follow-up after resection. Material for sequencing was whole RNA from tumor, nontumor lung or frozen PBMC, left unsorted. This clonotype has only one observation. This may arise from a read error, as a much more abundant clone is one base away. Every individual TCR cDNA molecule carried its own unique molecular identifier, which allowed correction of PCR and sequencing errors. One entry per CDR3 protein results from TCRdb running MiXCR on the 5' RACE reads. The sample has roughly 15,000 distinct CDR3 sequences, about 18% seen once.

The rearrangement joins TRBV14 to TRBJ1-2; possibly TRBD1 for D (5 bases). The material was PBMCs, obtained at follow-up. The TCR originated in a male donor with early-stage non-small cell lung cancer. In nucleotides, the CDR3 is TGTGCCAGCAGTCGTGGCGGGGCAGAGAATAACCATGGCTACACCTTC. This translates into CASSRGGAENNHGYTF.